This T cell receptor beta chain was retrieved from a study of B cell selection in AIRE deficiency. This CDR3 has 14 residues. Trimming removed 3 bases from V and 4 bases from J, with 12 bases in between. Germline V gene lookup returns CDR1 SGHDN and CDR2 FVKESK. Profiled with immunoSEQ multiplex PCR; TCRdb holds only in-frame clones, not every one. This table has about 26,000 clones, roughly 90% appearing once. The regulatory T cell sort gate was CD4+CD25hiCD127low/negative. The clonotype was recovered from a human donor in good health. The chain links TRBV14 to TRBJ1-2; the D gene is possibly TRBD1 (5 bases). The sequencing sample was made of CD4+CD25+ Tregs sorted from PBMCs. The CDR3: CASSQGQFSYGYTF. In DNA form, the CDR3 reads TGTGCCAGCAGCCAGGGGCAGTTTAGCTATGGCTACACCTTC.